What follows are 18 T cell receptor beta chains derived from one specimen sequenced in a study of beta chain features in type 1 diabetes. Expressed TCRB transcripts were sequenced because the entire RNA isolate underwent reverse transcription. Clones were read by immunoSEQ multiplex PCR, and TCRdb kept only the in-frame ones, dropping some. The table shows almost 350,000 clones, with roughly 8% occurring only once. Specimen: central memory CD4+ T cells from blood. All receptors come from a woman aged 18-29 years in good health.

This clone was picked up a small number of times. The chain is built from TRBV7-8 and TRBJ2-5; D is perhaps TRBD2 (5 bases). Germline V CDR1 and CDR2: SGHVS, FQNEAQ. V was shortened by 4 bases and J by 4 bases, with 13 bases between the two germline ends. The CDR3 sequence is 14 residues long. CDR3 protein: CASSSTRVTETQYF. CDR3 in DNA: TGTGCCAGCAGCTCAACTAGAGTTACAGAGACCCAGTACTTC.

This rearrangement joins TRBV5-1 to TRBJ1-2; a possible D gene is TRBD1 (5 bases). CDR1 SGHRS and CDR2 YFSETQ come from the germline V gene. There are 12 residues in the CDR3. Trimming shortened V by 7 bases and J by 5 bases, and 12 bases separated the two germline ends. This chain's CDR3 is CASAGTSYGYTF. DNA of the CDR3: TGCGCCAGCGCCGGGACTTCTTATGGCTACACCTTC.

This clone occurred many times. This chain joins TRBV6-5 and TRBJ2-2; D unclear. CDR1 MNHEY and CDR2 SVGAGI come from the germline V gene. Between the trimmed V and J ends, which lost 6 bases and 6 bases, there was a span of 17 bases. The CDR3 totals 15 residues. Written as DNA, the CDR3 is TGTGCCAGCAGCCAACGACCGTCCGGTTCCGGGGAGCTGTTTTTT. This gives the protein CASSQRPSGSGELFF.

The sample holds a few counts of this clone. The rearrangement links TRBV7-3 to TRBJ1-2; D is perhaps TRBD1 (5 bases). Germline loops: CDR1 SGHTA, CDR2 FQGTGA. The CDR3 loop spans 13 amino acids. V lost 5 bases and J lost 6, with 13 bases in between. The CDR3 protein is CASSKGVGDGYTF. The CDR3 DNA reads TGTGCCAGCAGCAAAGGGGTCGGCGATGGCTACACCTTC.

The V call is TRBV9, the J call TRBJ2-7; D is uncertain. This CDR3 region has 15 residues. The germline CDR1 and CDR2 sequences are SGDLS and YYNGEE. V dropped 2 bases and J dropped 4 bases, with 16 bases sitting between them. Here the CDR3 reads CASSVPPYRMYEQYF. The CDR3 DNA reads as TGTGCCAGCAGCGTTCCACCCTACCGGATGTACGAGCAGTACTTC.

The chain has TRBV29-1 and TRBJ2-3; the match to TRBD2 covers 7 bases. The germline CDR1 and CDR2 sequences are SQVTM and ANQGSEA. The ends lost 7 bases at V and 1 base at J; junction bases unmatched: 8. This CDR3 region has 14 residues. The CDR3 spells CSGDGRGGTDTQYF. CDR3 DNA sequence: TGCAGCGGAGATGGTCGGGGGGGCACAGATACGCAGTATTTT.

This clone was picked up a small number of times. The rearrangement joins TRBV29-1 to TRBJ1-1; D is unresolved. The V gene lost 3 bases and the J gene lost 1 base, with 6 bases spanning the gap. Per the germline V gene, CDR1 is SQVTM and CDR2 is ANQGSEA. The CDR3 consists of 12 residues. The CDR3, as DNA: TGCAGCGTTGATTTGCAGAACACTGAAGCTTTCTTT. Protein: CSVDLQNTEAFF.

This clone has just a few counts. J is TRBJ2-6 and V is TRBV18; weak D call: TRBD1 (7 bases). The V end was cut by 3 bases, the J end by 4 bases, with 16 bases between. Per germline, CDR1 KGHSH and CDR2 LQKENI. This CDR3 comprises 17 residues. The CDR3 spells CASSPEQGGSGANVLTF. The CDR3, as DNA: TGTGCCAGCTCACCGGAGCAGGGGGGATCAGGGGCCAACGTCCTGACTTTC.

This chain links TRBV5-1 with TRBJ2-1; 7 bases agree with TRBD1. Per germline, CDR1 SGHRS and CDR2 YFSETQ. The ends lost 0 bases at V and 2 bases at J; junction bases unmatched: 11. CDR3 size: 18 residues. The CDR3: CASSLATGTGQTYNEQFF. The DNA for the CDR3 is TGCGCCAGCAGCTTGGCGACCGGGACGGGACAGACCTACAATGAGCAGTTCTTC.

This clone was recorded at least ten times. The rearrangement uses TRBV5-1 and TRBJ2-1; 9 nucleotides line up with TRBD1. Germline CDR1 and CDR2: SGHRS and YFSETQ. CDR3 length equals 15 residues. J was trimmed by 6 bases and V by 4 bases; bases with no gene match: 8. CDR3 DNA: TGCGCCAGCAGCCGGTCCGGACAGGGGTTCAATGAGCAGTTCTTC. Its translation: CASSRSGQGFNEQFF.

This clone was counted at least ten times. CDR3 in amino acids: CASSTGTSGSTDTQYF. DNA for the CDR3: TGTGCCAGCAGCACCGGGACTAGCGGGAGCACAGATACGCAGTATTTT. This sequence joins TRBV5-5 and TRBJ2-3; 12 bases are shared with TRBD2. This CDR3 has 16 amino acids. Per the germline V gene, CDR1 is SGHKS and CDR2 is YYEKEE (reference sequence). The J segment lost 0 bases and the V segment lost 4 bases, leaving 3 bases of the junction unmatched.

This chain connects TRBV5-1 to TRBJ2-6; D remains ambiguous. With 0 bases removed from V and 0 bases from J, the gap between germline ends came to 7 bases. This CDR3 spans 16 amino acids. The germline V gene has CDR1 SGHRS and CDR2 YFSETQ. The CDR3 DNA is TGCGCCAGCAGCTTGGCCATTGGCTCTGGGGCCAACGTCCTGACTTTC. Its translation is CASSLAIGSGANVLTF. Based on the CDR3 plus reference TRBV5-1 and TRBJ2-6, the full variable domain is KAGVTQTPRYLIKTRGQQVTLSCSPISGHRSVSWYQQTPGQGLQFLFEYFSETQRNKGNFPGRFSGRQFSNSRSEMNVSTLELGDSALYLCASSLAIGSGANVLTFGAGSRLTVL.

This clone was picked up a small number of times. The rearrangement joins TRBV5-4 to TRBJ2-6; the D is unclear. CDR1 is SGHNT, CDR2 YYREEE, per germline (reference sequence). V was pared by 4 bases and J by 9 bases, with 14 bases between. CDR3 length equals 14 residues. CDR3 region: CASSQDGSVNVLTF. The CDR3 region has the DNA TGTGCCAGCAGCCAAGATGGGTCGGTCAACGTCCTGACTTTC.

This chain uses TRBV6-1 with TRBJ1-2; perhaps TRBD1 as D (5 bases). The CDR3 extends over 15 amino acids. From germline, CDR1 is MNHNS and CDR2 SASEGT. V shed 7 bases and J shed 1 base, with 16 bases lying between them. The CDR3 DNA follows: TGTGCCAGCACCCCCCGGGACCGACTTAACTATGGCTACACCTTC. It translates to CASTPRDRLNYGYTF.

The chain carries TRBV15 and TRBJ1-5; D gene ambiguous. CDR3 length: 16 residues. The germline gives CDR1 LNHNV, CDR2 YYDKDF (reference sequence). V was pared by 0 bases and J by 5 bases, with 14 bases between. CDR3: CATSRDNQNKYQPQHF. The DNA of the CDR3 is TGTGCCACCAGCAGAGATAACCAGAACAAGTATCAGCCCCAGCATTTT.

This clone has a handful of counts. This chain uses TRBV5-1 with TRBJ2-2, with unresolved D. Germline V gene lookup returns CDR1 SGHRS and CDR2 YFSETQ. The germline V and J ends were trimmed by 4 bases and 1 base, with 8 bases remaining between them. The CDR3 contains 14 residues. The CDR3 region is CASSRPENTGELFF. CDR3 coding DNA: TGCGCCAGCAGCAGACCGGAGAACACCGGGGAGCTGTTTTTT. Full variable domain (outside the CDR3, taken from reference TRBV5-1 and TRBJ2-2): KAGVTQTPRYLIKTRGQQVTLSCSPISGHRSVSWYQQTPGQGLQFLFEYFSETQRNKGNFPGRFSGRQFSNSRSEMNVSTLELGDSALYLCASSRPENTGELFFGEGSRLTVL.

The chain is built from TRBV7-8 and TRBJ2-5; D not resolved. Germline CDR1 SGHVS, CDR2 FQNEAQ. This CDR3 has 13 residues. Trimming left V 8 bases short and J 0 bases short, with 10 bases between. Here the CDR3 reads CASALRYQETQYF. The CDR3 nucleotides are TGTGCCAGCGCGCTCCGGTACCAAGAGACCCAGTACTTC.

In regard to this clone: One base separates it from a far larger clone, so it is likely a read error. Here the CDR3 reads CASSFSVMGGGELFF. The CDR3 DNA sequence: TGTGCCAGCAGCTTTTCGGTCATGGGTGGCGGGGAGCTGTTTTTT. V usage is TRBV7-2 and J usage is TRBJ2-2, with D unresolved. CDR1 and CDR2 from the germline V gene are SGHTA and FQGNSA. The CDR3 spans 15 residues. V was pared by 3 bases and J by 7 bases, with 15 bases between.